This TCR beta chain was obtained from a study of blood T cell repertoires in COVID-19. Original analysis: Amplification from reference gene primers served as the basis for estimated nucleated cell counts. The method was immunoSEQ multiplex PCR; TCRdb's version includes in-frame clones alone and lacks a portion of them. The V and J calls and the clone size are those of that table, but D and trimming were determined from the DNA. The sample consists of hundreds of thousands of clones, 85% to 90% of them appearing once. This CDR3 spans 13 amino acids. Germline V CDR1 and CDR2: SEHNR, FQNEAQ (reference sequence). With V trimmed by 5 bases and J by 0 bases, 1 base remained unmatched.

What was sequenced was peripheral blood. The clonotype comes from a woman between 18 and 29 years old with acute or convalescent COVID-19. The V and J genes are TRBV7-9 and TRBJ2-7; 7 bases agree with TRBD1. The CDR3 protein is CASSRDSSYEQYF. CDR3 in DNA: TGTGCCAGCAGCCGGGACAGCTCCTACGAGCAGTACTTC.